Listed here is a single T cell receptor (beta chain). This sample is drawn from a study of technical replicates of blood from a few donors. Clones were sequenced by immunoSEQ multiplex PCR, and TCRdb holds only the in-frame ones, with some missing. The profile shows about 70,000 clones, roughly 90% of them singletons. Sample: PBMCs. This receptor was identified in a human donor in good health. Some clones in this sample may be carry-over from other donors' samples.

The CDR3 is CAWDGGSNQPQHF. DNA for the CDR3: TGTGCCTGGGATGGGGGGAGCAATCAGCCCCAGCATTTT. V gene TRBV30 combines with J gene TRBJ1-5; D may be TRBD1 (5 bases). CDR1 GTSNPN and CDR2 SVGIG come from the germline V gene (reference sequence). V lost 5 bases, J lost 1 base, and 9 bases lay in between. This CDR3 contains 13 residues.